These 10 T cell receptor beta chains came from one sample sequenced in a study of early T cells in non-severe SARS-CoV-2 infection. TCRdb fed the 5' RACE reads into MiXCR, producing one record per CDR3 protein. The sample lists 30,000 or so distinct CDR3 sequences, around 5.2% occurring once. Sequencing was carried out using whole blood. These receptors were obtained from an adult who was a healthcare worker with PCR-confirmed SARS-CoV-2 infection or an uninfected control (not recorded which).

This clonotype appeared many times. The chain links TRBV7-7 to TRBJ2-1, with D possibly being TRBD1 or TRBD2 (6 bases each). Germline CDR1 reads SSHAT; CDR2 reads FNYEAQ (reference sequence). The CDR3 totals 15 residues. V dropped 2 bases and J dropped 8 bases, with 16 bases sitting between them. CDR3 in amino acids: CASSLLRSGGDEQFF. In nucleotides, the CDR3 is TGTGCCAGCAGCTTACTTCGCTCCGGGGGCGATGAGCAGTTCTTC.

The sample holds a few counts of this clonotype. The rearrangement joins TRBV27 to TRBJ2-2; 8 nucleotides align to TRBD1. There are 17 residues in the CDR3. Germline CDR1 is MNHEY and CDR2 is SMNVEV (reference sequence). Trimming at V came to 1 base and at J to 6 bases, leaving 10 bases not matched to a gene. The CDR3 is CASSLFGQGSVPGELFF. The CDR3 region has the DNA TGTGCCAGCAGTTTATTTGGACAGGGAAGTGTTCCCGGGGAGCTGTTTTTT.

This chain uses TRBV11-2 with TRBJ2-4; no reliable D call. The CDR3 is made up of 16 amino acids. Trimming left V 5 bases short and J 7 bases short, with 21 bases between. Germline V CDR1 and CDR2: SGHAT, FQNNGV. CDR3 protein: CASSPGWNLAGNIQYF. The CDR3 bases are TGTGCCAGCAGCCCTGGGTGGAATCTCGCCGGGAACATTCAGTACTTC. The full variable domain, its missing parts supplied by reference TRBV11-2 and TRBJ2-4, is EAGVAQSPRYKIIEKRQSVAFWCNPISGHATLYWYQQILGQGPKLLIQFQNNGVVDDSQLPKDRFSAERLKGVDSTLKIQPAKLEDSAVYLCASSPGWNLAGNIQYFGAGTRLSVL.

This clonotype appeared a few times. The chain employs TRBV11-3 and TRBJ1-1, with TRBD1 as a possible D gene (6 bases). The V end lost 2 bases, the J end lost 2 bases, and 9 bases lay between the germline ends. CDR3 length: 14 amino acids. Germline lookup yields CDR1 SGHNT and CDR2 YENEEA. The CDR3 loop reads CASSLRGNNTEAFF. DNA of the CDR3: TGTGCCAGCAGCTTAAGGGGGAATAACACTGAAGCTTTCTTT.

The CDR3, as DNA: TGCAGCGTACTGGGGTCCTACGAGCAGTACTTC. Amino acids: CSVLGSYEQYF. The chain links TRBV29-1 to TRBJ2-7; no clear D. With 6 bases removed from V and 1 base from J, the gap between germline ends came to 7 bases. The CDR3 extends over 11 amino acids. The V gene's germline CDR1 is SQVTM and CDR2 ANQGSEA.

This clonotype was picked up many times. This chain joins TRBV7-2 and TRBJ2-1, with D uncertain. Per the germline V gene, CDR1 is SGHTA and CDR2 is FQGNSA. V lost 3 bases and J 4 bases, leaving 7 bases between the germline ends. The CDR3 length is 13 residues. This CDR3 reads CASSFLRYNEQFF. CDR3 DNA: TGTGCCAGCAGCTTCCTACGGTACAATGAGCAGTTCTTC.

This clonotype was found many times. The rearrangement joins TRBV29-1 to TRBJ2-7; tentatively, D is TRBD2 (6 bases). Trimming cost V 6 bases and J 3 bases, with 15 bases left between them. This CDR3 spans 13 amino acids. Germline V gene data show CDR1 as SQVTM and CDR2 as ANQGSEA. CDR3 amino acids: CSVGSSANYEQYF. The CDR3 DNA follows: TGCAGCGTCGGATCTAGCGCCAACTACGAGCAGTACTTC.

This clonotype showed up many times. DNA of the CDR3: TGCAGTGCCAGGGGAGCGGGAGAGGGTGATACGCAGTATTTT. Its translation: CSARGAGEGDTQYF. This chain links TRBV20-1 with TRBJ2-3; 8 bases agree with TRBD2. V dropped 6 bases and J dropped 6; count of bases not matched to a gene: 11. Germline V gene lookup returns CDR1 DFQATT and CDR2 SNEGSKA (reference sequence). The CDR3 extends over 14 amino acids.

The chain is built from TRBV6-6 and TRBJ2-3, with D possibly TRBD1 on 6 matching bases. The CDR3 length is 14 residues. CDR1 is MNHNY, CDR2 SVGAGI, per germline (reference sequence). The V and J ends lost 5 bases and 4 bases respectively, with 13 bases between them. Here the CDR3 DNA reads TGTGCCAGCAGTAAATATACAGGGTCAGATACGCAGTATTTT. Translating it yields CASSKYTGSDTQYF.

This clonotype showed up many times. The rearrangement links TRBV6-2 or TRBV6-3 to TRBJ1-1; D gene unclear. CDR3 length: 15 residues. The germline gives CDR1 MNHEY, CDR2 SVGEGT. V was pared by 2 bases and J by 6 bases, with 16 bases between. CDR3 nucleotides: TGTGCCAGCAGTTACGGGCGGTACAATTTAGCTGAAGCTTTCTTT. It specifies CASSYGRYNLAEAFF.